This TCR beta chain stems from a study of cytomegalovirus exposure and HLA in healthy donors. Study results and caveats: Reportedly, HLA-A and HLA-B alleles of most subjects were accurately predicted from TCR beta. Analyzed later, most CMV-associated TCR beta chains appeared HLA-restricted.

The PCR contained 60 Vbeta and 13 Jbeta primers. The repertoire was sequenced with immunoSEQ multiplex PCR; TCRdb's copy has only in-frame clones and lacks some. The repertoire holds about 140,000 clones, with approximately 80% as singletons. The CDR3 runs 16 residues. The V end was cut by 0 bases, the J end by 2 bases, with 11 bases between. Germline CDR1 reads LNHDA; CDR2 reads SQIVND (reference sequence). Concerning this clone itself: Its specificity is unknown.

The rearrangement uses TRBV19 and TRBJ2-1, with a tentative D call TRBD1 (6 bases). The source of this sequence is a man aged 25 to 45 in good health and CMV-seropositive. Sequencing was carried out using PBMCs. The CDR3 DNA reads TGTGCCAGTAGTATAGAGCACAGGGTCACCTACAATGAGCAGTTCTTC. This encodes CASSIEHRVTYNEQFF.